The text below deals with one TCR beta chain. Its cognate antigen is unknown. This sample was taken from a study of graft-versus-host responses after intestinal transplantation. Whole-study context: Every one of the recipients received anti-thymocyte globulin induction and afterwards took tacrolimus and steroids for roughly 3 years.

Study-level results: Recipient marrow showed GvH clones, some seen first in ileum or blood. High graft-versus-host to host-versus-graft clonal ratios were found in allografts of patients who had graft-donor T cell macrochimerism.

TCRdb's copy holds only in-frame clones and misses some; the assay was immunoSEQ multiplex PCR. The sample lists tens of thousands of clones, about four fifths occurring once. The clonotype comes from a human donor who was the organ donor for an intestinal transplant. This sample comprised unstimulated CD4+ T cells sorted from spleen or lymph node cells, obtained before transplant.

The chain's CDR3 is CAIRQGYEQYF. The CDR3 DNA sequence: TGTGCCATCAGACAGGGCTACGAGCAGTACTTC. The chain employs TRBV10-3 and TRBJ2-7, with D possibly matching TRBD1 (6 bases). The V and J ends lost 6 bases and 3 bases respectively, with 6 bases between them. Looked up from germline, CDR1 is ENHRY and CDR2 is SYGVKD. The CDR3 is made up of 11 amino acids.